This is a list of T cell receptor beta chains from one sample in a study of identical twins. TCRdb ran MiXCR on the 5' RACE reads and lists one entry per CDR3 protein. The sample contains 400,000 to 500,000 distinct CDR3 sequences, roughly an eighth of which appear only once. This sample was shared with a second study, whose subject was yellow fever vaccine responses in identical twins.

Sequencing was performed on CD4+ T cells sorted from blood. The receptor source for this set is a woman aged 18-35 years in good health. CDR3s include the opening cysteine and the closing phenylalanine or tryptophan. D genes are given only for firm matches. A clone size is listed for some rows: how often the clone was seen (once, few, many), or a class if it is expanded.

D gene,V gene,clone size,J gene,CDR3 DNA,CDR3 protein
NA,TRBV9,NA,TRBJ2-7,TGTGCCAGCAGCGCCCGCACAGGGAACTACGAGCAGTACTTC,CASSARTGNYEQYF
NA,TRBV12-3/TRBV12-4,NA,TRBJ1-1,TGTGCCAGCCAAGGCGGGTTCGCCGTGAACACTGAAGCTTTCTTT,CASQGGFAVNTEAFF
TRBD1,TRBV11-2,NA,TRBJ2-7,TGTGCCAGCAGCCTATCTGGGACAGGGTATGAGCAGTACTTC,CASSLSGTGYEQYF
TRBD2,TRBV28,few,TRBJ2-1,TGTGCCAGCGTATCGCCCGGACTAGCGAAAGAGCAGTTCTTC,CASVSPGLAKEQFF
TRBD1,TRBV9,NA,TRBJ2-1,TGTGCCAGCAGCGACACGGGGACAGTTTCATACAATGAGCAGTTCTTC,CASSDTGTVSYNEQFF
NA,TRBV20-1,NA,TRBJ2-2,TGCAGTGCTAGAGATCGGAAGGGAGGCACCGGGGAGCTGTTTTTT,CSARDRKGGTGELFF
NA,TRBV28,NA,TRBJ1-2,TGTGCCAGCAGTTTTTTTGGGAAGTTTAACTATGGCTACACCTTC,CASSFFGKFNYGYTF
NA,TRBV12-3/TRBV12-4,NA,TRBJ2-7,TGTGCCAGCAGCCCCCGGGGTGACAGCTCCTACGAGCAGTACTTC,CASSPRGDSSYEQYF
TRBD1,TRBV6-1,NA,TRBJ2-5,TGTGCCAGCAGTCGGACAGGGGTGTACCAAGAGACCCAGTACTTC,CASSRTGVYQETQYF
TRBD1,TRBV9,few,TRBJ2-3,TGTGCCAGCAGCGGGACAGGGGCCCACACAGATACGCAGTATTTT,CASSGTGAHTDTQYF
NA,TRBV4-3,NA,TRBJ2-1,TGCGCCAGCAGCCAAGATACCTCCCGAGGGTACAATGAGCAGTTCTTC,CASSQDTSRGYNEQFF
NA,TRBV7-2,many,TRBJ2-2,TGTGCCAGCAGCAGTGGCGGGGGCCACACCGGGGAGCTGTTTTTT,CASSSGGGHTGELFF
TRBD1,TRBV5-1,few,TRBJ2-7,TGCGCCAGCAGCACCGACAGGGTTCCCTTCGAGCAGTACTTC,CASSTDRVPFEQYF
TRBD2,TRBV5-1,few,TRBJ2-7,TGCGCCAGCAGCACGAGCGGGGTTTCCTACGAGCAGTACTTC,CASSTSGVSYEQYF
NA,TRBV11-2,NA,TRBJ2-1,TGTGCCAGCAGCTTAGATCCCAGGGGTGAGCAGTTCTTC,CASSLDPRGEQFF
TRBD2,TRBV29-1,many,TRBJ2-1,TGCAGCTTTTTGACTAGCTGGCACAATGAGCAGTTCTTC,CSFLTSWHNEQFF
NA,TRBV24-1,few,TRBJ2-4,TGTGCCACCAGTGATGGGACAATAAACATTCAGTACTTC,CATSDGTINIQYF
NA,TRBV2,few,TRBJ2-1,TGTGCCAGCAACCCACAGGGTTCTGAGCAGTTCTTC,CASNPQGSEQFF
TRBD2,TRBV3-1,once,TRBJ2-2,TGTGCCTCCTCCAACCTGAGACTAGCGGGGGCCGGGACCGGGGAGCTGTTTTTT,CASSNLRLAGAGTGELFF
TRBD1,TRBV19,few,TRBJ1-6,TGTGCCAGTAGTATTGGACAGGGGGCAAGTTCACCCCTCCACTTT,CASSIGQGASSPLHF
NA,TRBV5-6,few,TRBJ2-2,TGTGCCAGCAGCCGGGTACAGACCGGGGAGCTGTTTTTT,CASSRVQTGELFF
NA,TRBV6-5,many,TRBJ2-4,TGTGCCAGCACTTCAGGGGTCATTCAGTACTTC,CASTSGVIQYF
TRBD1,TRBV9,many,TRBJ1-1,TGTGCCAGCAGCGGACAGGGGGCCACTGAAGCTTTCTTT,CASSGQGATEAFF
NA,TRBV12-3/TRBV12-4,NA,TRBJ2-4,TGTGCCAGCAGCGATAGACCCGAAGTAGCCAAAAACATTCAGTACTTC,CASSDRPEVAKNIQYF
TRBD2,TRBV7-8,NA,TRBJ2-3,TGTGCCAGCAGCTTAACTAGCGGGGCTGGCACAGATACGCAGTATTTT,CASSLTSGAGTDTQYF
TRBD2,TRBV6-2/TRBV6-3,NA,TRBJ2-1,TGTGCCAGCAGTTACTCGTGGGCGGGAGGGCCTAACAATGAGCAGTTCTTC,CASSYSWAGGPNNEQFF
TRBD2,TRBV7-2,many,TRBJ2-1,TGTGCCAGCAGCTTTGGACTAGCGGTTTACAATGAGCAGTTCTTC,CASSFGLAVYNEQFF
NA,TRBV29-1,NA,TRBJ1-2,TGCAGCGTCGTCGTCGGGTTTGGTGGCTACACCTTC,CSVVVGFGGYTF
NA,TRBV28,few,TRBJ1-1,TGTGCCAGCAGTTTACAACAGCCCACCACTGAAGCTTTCTTT,CASSLQQPTTEAFF
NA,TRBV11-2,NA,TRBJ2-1,TGTGCCAGCAGCTTAGATAGGCGGGTGGGGGAGCAGTTCTTC,CASSLDRRVGEQFF
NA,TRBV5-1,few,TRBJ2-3,TGCGCCAGCAGCTTGGCGGGGAATAGGGATACGCAGTATTTT,CASSLAGNRDTQYF
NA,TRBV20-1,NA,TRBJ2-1,TGCAGTGCTAGTTATCGGTCTACCTACAATGAGCAGTTCTTC,CSASYRSTYNEQFF
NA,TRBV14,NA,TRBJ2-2,TGTGCCAGCAGACCCGGGACTCAGAACACCGGGGAGCTGTTTTTT,CASRPGTQNTGELFF
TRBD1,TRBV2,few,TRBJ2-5,TGTGCCAGCAGTGATGGACAGGGCGGCCGGGAGATCCAGTACTTC,CASSDGQGGREIQYF
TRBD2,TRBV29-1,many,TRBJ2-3,TGCAGCGTCGATCTAGCGGACTCCACAGATACGCAGTATTTT,CSVDLADSTDTQYF